The clone carrying this TCR beta chain was seen ten or more times. The target antigen is unknown. Germline V lookup: CDR1 MNHNS, CDR2 SASEGT. CDR3 length equals 13 residues. The ends were cut back, 2 bases at V and 1 base at J, with 5 bases in the middle. The CDR3 regions of TCR beta were amplified from RNA transcripts. The HTBI primer set was used in a first-round RT-PCR of the TCR CDR3. TCRdb re-called the multiplex PCR reads with MiXCR, one entry per CDR3 protein. Among about 620,000 distinct CDR3 sequences, 15% to 20% were seen once, and the ten largest hold approximately 3.9%. This sample was included in a study of T cells in Graves' hyperthyroidism and ophthalmopathy. General study points: Ophthalmopathy was identified by the model a median approximately 6.4 months ahead of onset. Most thyroid clonotypes that were expanded above 0.001 also turned up in blood.

The clonotype was recovered from a woman aged 25 to 45 with Graves' hyperthyroidism. The V gene is TRBV6-1, the J gene TRBJ2-5, with no clear D. Sequenced input: blood. The CDR3 sequence is CASSERPQETQYF. The DNA of the CDR3 is TGTGCCAGCAGTGAAAGGCCCCAAGAGACCCAGTACTTC.